Below, 25 T cell receptor beta chains from the same sample are listed, as sequenced in a study of neurological immune-mediated disorders. Via MiXCR, TCRdb re-called the 5' RACE reads, giving one row per CDR3 protein. The sample yields some 53,000 distinct CDR3 sequences, around 16% seen once. Source material: PBMCs. Receptors originate from a man aged 60 to 75 in good health.

This clonotype was recorded many times. This chain joins TRBV6-2 or TRBV6-3 and TRBJ2-5, with D possibly called TRBD1 or TRBD2 (5 bases each). V lost 2 bases and J 4 bases, leaving 20 bases between the germline ends. Germline loops: CDR1 MNHEY, CDR2 SVGEGT. This CDR3 contains 17 residues. CDR3 protein: CASSYGVGESRVETQYF. In nucleotides, the CDR3 is TGTGCCAGCAGTTACGGAGTGGGGGAGAGCCGAGTAGAGACCCAGTACTTC.

This clonotype came up many times. V and J are TRBV29-1 and TRBJ2-3; 7 nucleotides match TRBD2. Germline values: CDR1 SQVTM, CDR2 ANQGSEA. Germline trimming cut 6 bases from V and 3 bases from J; bases unmatched to any gene: 12. The CDR3 totals 15 residues. CDR3 DNA sequence: TGCAGCGTACCGATGGGCGGGAGTGGAACAGATACGCAGTATTTT. This gives the protein CSVPMGGSGTDTQYF.

This clonotype was found many times. J is TRBJ2-7 and V is TRBV5-5; no clear D. Per the germline V gene, CDR1 is SGHKS and CDR2 is YYEKEE (reference sequence). Trimming took 1 base from V and 5 from J, leaving 13 bases between them. The length of the CDR3 is 14 residues. CDR3 DNA: TGTGCCAGCAGCTTGATGGGCCCTAACCACGAGCAGTACTTC. Translating it yields CASSLMGPNHEQYF.

The chain joins TRBV12-3 or TRBV12-4 to TRBJ2-2, with 8 positions matching TRBD2. V was pared by 2 bases and J by 9 bases, with 11 bases of the junction left unmatched. CDR3 length: 16 amino acids. Here the CDR3 reads CASSLRLSGGTRELFF. CDR3 DNA sequence: TGTGCCAGCAGTTTAAGACTATCGGGAGGGACCCGGGAGCTGTTTTTT.

This clonotype was detected many times. The CDR3 loop reads CASSLVGRIGEKLFF. CDR3 nucleotide sequence: TGTGCCAGCAGCTTAGTGGGCAGAATCGGCGAAAAACTGTTTTTT. The J gene is TRBJ1-4, the V gene TRBV7-9; D gene ambiguous. CDR1 and CDR2 (germline): SEHNR, FQNEAQ (reference sequence). V lost 1 base and J lost 8, with 14 bases in between. This CDR3 comprises 15 residues.

In this sample, this clonotype turned up many times. The rearrangement links TRBV12-3 or TRBV12-4 to TRBJ2-7; D gene unclear. The CDR3 extends over 13 amino acids. Trimming left V 4 bases short and J 2 bases short, with 9 bases between. DNA for the CDR3: TGTGCCAGCAGTTCGACATGGACCTACGAGCAGTACTTC. Amino acid sequence: CASSSTWTYEQYF.

In its sample, this clonotype was seen many times. V usage is TRBV9 and J usage is TRBJ2-3, with 12 bases identical to TRBD1. Germline loops: CDR1 SGDLS, CDR2 YYNGEE. The CDR3 consists of 15 residues. V shed 6 bases, J shed 6 bases, and the junction held 8 bases outside the gene matches. This chain's CDR3 is CASNPRDRGHDTQYF. CDR3 sequence (DNA): TGTGCCAGCAACCCGCGGGACAGGGGGCACGATACGCAGTATTTT.

This clonotype has more than one count but fewer than ten. This chain uses TRBV12-3 or TRBV12-4 with TRBJ2-3; D not resolved. The ends were cut back, 2 bases at V and 5 bases at J, with 14 bases in the middle. The CDR3 spans 15 residues. This CDR3 reads CASSLMGLEEDTQYF. CDR3 DNA: TGTGCCAGCAGTTTAATGGGTCTAGAAGAAGATACGCAGTATTTT.

This clonotype was seen repeatedly, ten times or more. This chain uses TRBV5-1 with TRBJ2-1, with 8 positions matching TRBD2. The CDR3 consists of 16 residues. V shed 1 base, J shed 4 bases, and the junction held 7 bases outside the gene matches. Germline CDR1 is SGHRS and CDR2 is YFSETQ. In DNA, the CDR3 is TGCGCCAGCAGCTTGAGTGGCGGGAGGTCATACAATGAGCAGTTCTTC. Protein sequence: CASSLSGGRSYNEQFF.

This clonotype was counted at least ten times. The chain carries TRBV3-1 and TRBJ2-3, with TRBD2 matching 7 bases. V lost 4 bases, J lost 1 base, and 8 bases stayed unmatched. CDR1 is LGHDT, CDR2 YNNKEL, per germline (reference sequence). The CDR3 loop spans 16 amino acids. CDR3 sequence (DNA): TGTGCCAGCAGCCTAGAAGCGGGATTAGGCACAGATACGCAGTATTTT. This codes for CASSLEAGLGTDTQYF.

This clonotype was seen ten or more times. The rearrangement uses TRBV7-6 and TRBJ1-4; no definite D call. Trimming pared 4 bases from V and 5 bases from J, leaving 5 bases between. Germline V gene lookup returns CDR1 SGHVS and CDR2 FNYEAQ. CDR3 length: 12 amino acids. The CDR3 nucleotides are TGTGCCAGCAGCTCGGGAAATGAAAAACTGTTTTTT. Translation gives CASSSGNEKLFF.

In its sample, this clonotype was seen many times. CDR3 nucleotide sequence: TGTGCCAGCAGCCCAGATGGGGGTCGCCCCCTCCACTTT. This gives the protein CASSPDGGRPLHF. The chain employs TRBV7-2 and TRBJ1-6; maybe TRBD1 (5 bases). V lost 5 bases to trimming and J lost 13 bases, with 15 bases between them. The CDR3 extends over 13 amino acids. CDR1 is SGHTA and CDR2 is FQGNSA in the germline V gene.

This clonotype was picked up a small number of times. V usage is TRBV5-1 and J usage is TRBJ2-3, with D maybe TRBD1 (6 bases). Per the germline V gene, CDR1 is SGHRS and CDR2 is YFSETQ. V was clipped by 4 bases and J by 0 bases, with 12 bases between them. The CDR3 has 15 residues. The CDR3 spells CASSPRQASTDTQYF. The CDR3 bases are TGCGCCAGCAGCCCTAGACAGGCTAGCACAGATACGCAGTATTTT.

This clonotype is categorized as medium-sized. This chain connects TRBV5-1 to TRBJ2-7; 13 bases agree with TRBD2. The V gene's germline CDR1 is SGHRS and CDR2 YFSETQ. V was pared by 6 bases and J by 1 base, with 7 bases of the junction left unmatched. The CDR3 extends over 16 amino acids. This CDR3 reads CASTDMGLAGSYEQYF. Here the CDR3 DNA reads TGCGCCAGCACCGACATGGGACTAGCGGGGTCCTACGAGCAGTACTTC.

This clonotype was detected ten times or more. V is TRBV7-2 and J is TRBJ2-7, with TRBD2 matching over 7 bases. Germline V lookup: CDR1 SGHTA, CDR2 FQGNSA. This CDR3 spans 16 amino acids. J was trimmed by 1 base and V by 1 base; bases with no gene match: 7. The CDR3 protein is CASSLDTGRGSYEQYF. The DNA for the CDR3 is TGTGCCAGCAGCTTAGATACGGGGAGGGGTTCCTACGAGCAGTACTTC.

This clonotype was observed at least ten times. The chain links TRBV11-2 to TRBJ2-1; perhaps TRBD2 as D (6 bases). The germline CDR1 and CDR2 sequences are SGHAT and FQNNGV. V was pared by 7 bases and J by 2 bases, with 18 bases between. This CDR3 contains 16 residues. Here the CDR3 DNA reads TGTGCCAGCACCCGAACATGGAGGGCCGCCTACAATGAGCAGTTCTTC. As protein: CASTRTWRAAYNEQFF.

In this sample, this clonotype turned up many times. CDR3 nucleotides: TGTGCCAGCAGCTTGGCGGGAGGCCTATCTTACGAGCAGTACTTC. Translation: CASSLAGGLSYEQYF. The chain has TRBV5-5 and TRBJ2-7; 7 bases match TRBD2. The J segment lost 4 bases and the V segment lost 0 bases, leaving 7 bases of the junction unmatched. This CDR3 is built from 15 residues. Germline assignment: CDR1 SGHKS and CDR2 YYEKEE (reference sequence). The full variable domain, rest sourced from reference TRBV5-5 and TRBJ2-7, is DAGVTQSPTHLIKTRGQQVTLRCSPISGHKSVSWYQQVLGQGPQFIFQYYEKEERGRGNFPDRFSARQFPNYSSELNVNALLLGDSALYLCASSLAGGLSYEQYFGPGTRLTVT.

This clonotype was counted at least ten times. This sequence joins TRBV7-2 and TRBJ2-2; D is possibly TRBD1 or TRBD2 (5 bases each). V lost 6 bases and J 0 bases, leaving 14 bases between the germline ends. Germline V lookup: CDR1 SGHTA, CDR2 FQGNSA. This CDR3 is 16 amino acids long. The CDR3 loop is CASRQSGTANTGELFF. DNA for the CDR3: TGTGCCAGCAGACAATCCGGGACGGCGAACACCGGGGAGCTGTTTTTT.

This clonotype was recorded a few times. The chain has TRBV20-1 and TRBJ2-7, with 7 nucleotides matching TRBD2. The CDR3 has 15 amino acids. CDR1 is DFQATT and CDR2 is SNEGSKA in the germline V gene (reference sequence). With V trimmed by 6 bases and J by 1 base, 12 bases remained unmatched. The chain's CDR3 is CSALRGGLDSYEQYF. CDR3 DNA sequence: TGCAGTGCCCTCCGCGGGGGACTTGATTCCTACGAGCAGTACTTC.

This clonotype was detected ten times or more. The gene calls are TRBV6-5 and TRBJ2-7; a weak D match, TRBD2 (5 bases). This CDR3 spans 16 amino acids. V was cut by 3 bases and J by 0 bases, with 15 bases left in between. Germline CDR1 MNHEY, CDR2 SVGAGI. The CDR3 DNA reads as TGTGCCAGCAGTTATACCTCGGTGGCGGGCTCCTACGAGCAGTACTTC. As protein: CASSYTSVAGSYEQYF.

This clonotype was observed many times. The V and J genes are TRBV7-2 and TRBJ1-5, with no clear D. CDR1 SGHTA and CDR2 FQGNSA come from the germline V gene. V dropped 1 base and J dropped 1 base, with 8 bases sitting between them. The CDR3 is 15 residues long. CDR3 bases: TGTGCCAGCAGCTTAGGCCAGAGAAGCAATCAGCCCCAGCATTTT. This encodes CASSLGQRSNQPQHF.

This clonotype has a count of ten or more. The chain recombines TRBV7-2 with TRBJ2-6, with TRBD1 identical over 10 bases. Per the germline V gene, CDR1 is SGHTA and CDR2 is FQGNSA. The CDR3 runs to 16 residues. J was trimmed by 4 bases and V by 9 bases; bases with no gene match: 9. The CDR3 protein is CARGDRGQGGANVLTF. CDR3 in DNA: TGTGCCAGAGGGGACAGGGGCCAAGGAGGGGCCAACGTCCTGACTTTC.

In this sample, this clonotype turned up many times. The V gene is TRBV5-1, the J gene TRBJ2-7; 11 nucleotides line up with TRBD2. The CDR3 runs 14 residues. Germline V gives CDR1 SGHRS, CDR2 YFSETQ. The V and J ends lost 9 bases and 5 bases, in that order; junction bases with no gene match: 10. This CDR3 reads CATLAGGKAHEQYF. The DNA for the CDR3 is TGCGCCACCCTAGCGGGAGGTAAGGCCCACGAGCAGTACTTC.

This clonotype has at least ten counts. This chain links TRBV5-1 with TRBJ2-2, with TRBD2 matching over 8 bases. Germline V lookup: CDR1 SGHRS, CDR2 YFSETQ. CDR3 length equals 16 residues. J lost 1 base, V lost 1 base, and 3 bases had no gene match. CDR3 residues: CASSLRLAGNTGELFF. CDR3 in DNA: TGCGCCAGCAGCTTGCGGCTAGCGGGGAACACCGGGGAGCTGTTTTTT. Full variable domain (missing parts from reference TRBV5-1 and TRBJ2-2): KAGVTQTPRYLIKTRGQQVTLSCSPISGHRSVSWYQQTPGQGLQFLFEYFSETQRNKGNFPGRFSGRQFSNSRSEMNVSTLELGDSALYLCASSLRLAGNTGELFFGEGSRLTVL.

On this clonotype: Given a much more abundant clone one base away, this may be a read error. The genes are TRBV20-1 and TRBJ1-4; TRBD1 agrees at 8 bases. This CDR3 contains 15 residues. Trimming at V came to 6 bases and at J to 0 bases, leaving 6 bases not matched to a gene. Germline CDR1 is DFQATT and CDR2 is SNEGSKA (reference sequence). The CDR3 DNA reads TGCAGTGCGAGAAGGACAGGGTCAACTAATGAAAAACTGTTTTTT. Translated: CSARRTGSTNEKLFF.